This TCR beta chain was observed in a study of resident and recirculating memory T cells in vitiligo. TCRdb keeps only in-frame clones here, not all; method: immunoSEQ multiplex PCR. The sample comprises around 70,000 clones, roughly 92% of which are singletons, and over 4.5% rests with the top ten. The sample was blood. The receptor was isolated from a male donor with vitiligo.

The CDR3 DNA follows: TGTGCCAGCAGCCAAGAGCGATGGGCAGGGACAAGCTCTGGAAACACCATATATTTT. It translates to CASSQERWAGTSSGNTIYF. The chain combines TRBV4-2 with TRBJ1-3; D perhaps matches TRBD1 (6 bases). CDR1 is LGHNA and CDR2 is YNFKEQ in the germline V gene. The CDR3 loop spans 19 amino acids. The germline V and J ends were trimmed by 0 bases and 0 bases, with 18 bases remaining between them.